This TCR beta chain stems from a study of response to subunit inactivated influenza vaccine. Germline V CDR1 and CDR2: DFQATT, SNEGSKA (reference sequence). V shed 0 bases and J shed 7 bases, with 12 bases lying between them. This CDR3 region has 13 residues. This clonotype was recorded a few times. From the RT-PCR reads, TCRdb called clonotypes with MiXCR, one entry per CDR3 protein. The repertoire holds 600,000 to 850,000 distinct CDR3 sequences, with around 15% as singletons. This receptor was identified in a middle-aged man who received an inactivated influenza vaccine. The material sequenced was PBMCs from blood, taken 14 days before vaccination. This rearrangement joins TRBV20-1 to TRBJ2-5, with D maybe TRBD2 (5 bases). This CDR3 reads CSARDSSRPTQYF. The DNA of the CDR3 is TGCAGTGCTAGAGATTCTAGCCGGCCGACCCAGTACTTC.